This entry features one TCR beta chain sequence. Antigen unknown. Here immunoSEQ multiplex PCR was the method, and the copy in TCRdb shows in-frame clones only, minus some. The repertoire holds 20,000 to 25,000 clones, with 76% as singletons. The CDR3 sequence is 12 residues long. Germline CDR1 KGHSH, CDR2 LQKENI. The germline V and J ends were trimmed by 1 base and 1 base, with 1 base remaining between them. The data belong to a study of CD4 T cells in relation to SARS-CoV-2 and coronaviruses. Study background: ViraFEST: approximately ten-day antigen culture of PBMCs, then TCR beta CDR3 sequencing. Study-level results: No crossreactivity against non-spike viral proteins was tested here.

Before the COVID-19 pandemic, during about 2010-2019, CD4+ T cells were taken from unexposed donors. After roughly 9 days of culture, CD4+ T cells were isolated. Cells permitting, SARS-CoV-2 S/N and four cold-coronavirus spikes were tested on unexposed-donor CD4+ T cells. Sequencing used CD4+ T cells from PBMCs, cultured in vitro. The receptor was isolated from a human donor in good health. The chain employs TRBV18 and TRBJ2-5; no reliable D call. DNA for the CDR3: TGTGCCAGCTCACCACGCCAAGAGACCCAGTACTTC. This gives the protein CASSPRQETQYF.